The following is a T cell receptor (beta chain) sequence with its context. As yet, its antigen is unknown. TCRdb re-derived calls from the 5' RACE reads in MiXCR, one entry per CDR3 protein. The sample shows about 390,000 distinct CDR3 sequences, about a sixth of them seen only once. This sample is drawn from a study of T-cell memory formation after mild COVID-19. Overall study findings and caveats: CD4+ contracting clones were found mainly in CM and EM, and CD8+ ones in EMRA.

This CDR3 is built from 15 residues. V dropped 0 bases and J dropped 4; count of bases not matched to a gene: 2. Germline CDR1 is SGHRS and CDR2 is YFSETQ. This TCR derives from a man between 18 and 29 years old who had mild COVID-19 (a few samples of this study predate the infection). Cell type and time point are not known. The specimen was PBMCs or a T cell subset sorted from them (not recorded which). The chain joins TRBV5-1 to TRBJ2-1, with 9 bases lining up with TRBD1. CDR3 loop: CASSLVQGAYNEQFF. The CDR3 DNA reads as TGCGCCAGCAGCTTGGTACAGGGGGCTTACAATGAGCAGTTCTTC.